The source of this T cell receptor (beta chain) is a study of T cell responses to AZD1222 COVID-19 vaccine. V was trimmed by 7 bases and J by 0 bases, leaving 14 bases between them. Per the germline V gene, CDR1 is MNHEY and CDR2 is SVGAGI. The CDR3 is 15 amino acids. Some clones are missing from TCRdb's copy, which holds only in-frame ones; the method was immunoSEQ multiplex PCR. Of under 150,000 clones in the sample, more than 90% were seen once. The sequence was collected from an adult in good health. The specimen comprised peripheral blood, sampled on day 0 of AZD1222 vaccination. This sequence joins TRBV6-5 and TRBJ2-3, with D hard to call. CDR3 in DNA: TGTGCCAGCATCCTTGGAGTAGGCAGCACAGATACGCAGTATTTT. Protein: CASILGVGSTDTQYF.